This T cell receptor beta chain was captured in a study of immune cell composition in non-small cell lung cancer. From germline, CDR1 is LNHDA and CDR2 SQIVND (reference sequence). The CDR3 consists of 11 residues. Trimming removed 8 bases from V and 9 bases from J, with 11 bases in between. The table came from immunoSEQ multiplex PCR; TCRdb's copy has only in-frame clones and leaves some out. The sample yields 5,000 to 7,000 clones, around 77% seen once. The normal lung sample lay at least 3 cm, and maximally far, from the tumour. The sequenced sample was non-adjacent lung tissue. V is TRBV19 and J is TRBJ2-1, with TRBD2 as a possible D gene (5 bases). This TCR derives from a human donor with non-small cell lung cancer. CDR3 DNA: TGTGCCAGTGGACTGCCAAGTGAGCAGTTCTTC. Translation gives CASGLPSEQFF.